Listed below are T cell receptor beta chains from one sample, sequenced in a study of blood T cell repertoires in COVID-19. Clones were read by immunoSEQ multiplex PCR, and TCRdb kept only the in-frame ones, dropping some. Among 150,000 to 200,000 clones listed, approximately 86% were seen once. Sequenced: peripheral blood. These receptors were obtained from a man in his forties or fifties with active or convalescent COVID-19. CDR3s include the opening cysteine and the closing phenylalanine or tryptophan. A D gene is named only where the DNA matches it firmly. Only some rows state a clone size, as once, few, many or a class for expanded clones.

D | size | J | V | CDR3 | DNA
NA | NA | TRBJ2-7 | TRBV30 | CAWARLAQRGEQYF | TGTGCCTGGGCCCGGCTAGCGCAAAGGGGCGAGCAGTACTTC
NA | NA | TRBJ1-2 | TRBV4-3 | CASSQDGTLRGYTF | TGCGCCAGCAGCCAAGATGGGACACTCAGGGGCTACACCTTC
TRBD1 | NA | TRBJ1-2 | TRBV4-3 | CASSQAGGTYGYTF | TGCGCCAGCAGCCAGGCAGGGGGGACCTATGGCTACACCTTC
NA | NA | TRBJ1-3 | TRBV6-1 | CASSEASLRGAGNTIYF | TGTGCCAGCAGTGAAGCGTCCTTAAGGGGCGCTGGAAACACCATATATTTT
NA | NA | TRBJ1-4 | TRBV2 | CASSDWERLFF | TGTGCCAGCAGTGACTGGGAGAGGCTGTTTTTT
NA | NA | TRBJ1-3 | TRBV14 | CASSNLNTIYF | TGTGCCAGCAGTAATTTGAACACCATATATTTT
TRBD1 | NA | TRBJ1-4 | TRBV4-1 | CASSGRDSLNEKLFF | TGCGCCAGCAGCGGCCGGGACAGCTTAAATGAAAAACTGTTTTTT
NA | NA | TRBJ1-2 | TRBV25-1 | CASSEEYLSYGYTF | TGTGCCAGCAGTGAAGAGTACCTATCCTATGGCTACACCTTC
NA | NA | TRBJ2-1 | TRBV24-1 | CATSDPVGGPRNNEQFF | TGTGCCACCAGTGATCCCGTGGGGGGGCCTAGGAACAATGAGCAGTTCTTC
NA | NA | TRBJ2-5 | TRBV12-1 | CASSFGTSGGETQYF | TGTGCCAGCAGCTTTGGGACTAGCGGGGGAGAGACCCAGTACTTC
NA | NA | TRBJ2-7 | TRBV28 | CASSSGTAGAYEQYF | TGTGCCAGCAGTTCCGGGACCGCAGGGGCCTACGAGCAGTACTTC
TRBD1 | NA | TRBJ1-5 | TRBV6-4 | CASSAEGQGPWPQHF | TGTGCCAGCAGTGCAGAAGGACAGGGACCTTGGCCCCAGCATTTT
NA | NA | TRBJ2-6 | TRBV12-2 | CASRLGGGVSGNKSGANVLTF | TGTGCAAGTCGCTTAGGCGGGGGGGTGTCAGGAAACAAGTCTGGGGCCAACGTCCTGACTTTC
NA | NA | TRBJ2-2 | TRBV11-3 | CASSKRQADGELFF | TGTGCCAGCAGCAAGAGACAGGCCGACGGGGAGCTGTTTTTT
TRBD2 | NA | TRBJ2-3 | TRBV5-1 | CASSFSGRSTDTQYF | TGCGCCAGCAGCTTTAGCGGGAGAAGCACAGATACGCAGTATTTT
TRBD1 | NA | TRBJ2-7 | TRBV18 | CASSPSGTETYEQYF | TGTGCCAGCTCACCTAGTGGGACAGAAACCTACGAGCAGTACTTC
TRBD1 | NA | TRBJ1-2 | TRBV5-1 | CASSDSTGVAYGYTF | TGCGCCAGCAGCGACTCGACAGGGGTGGCCTATGGCTACACCTTC
NA | NA | TRBJ2-1 | TRBV27 | CASSLSGNPYNEQFF | TGTGCCAGCAGCCTTAGCGGTAACCCCTACAATGAGCAGTTCTTC
TRBD2 | NA | TRBJ2-2 | TRBV28 | CASTLLATGELFF | TGTGCCAGCACCTTACTAGCGACTGGGGAGCTGTTTTTT
NA | NA | TRBJ2-5 | TRBV27 | CASSFGQGMKTQYF | TGTGCCAGCAGTTTCGGTCAGGGTATGAAGACCCAGTACTTC
NA | few | TRBJ1-1 | TRBV19 | CASRGGRRNTEAFF | TGTGCCAGTAGGGGAGGACGGAGAAACACTGAAGCTTTCTTT
NA | NA | TRBJ2-1 | TRBV6-4 | CASSGGSYNEQFF | TGTGCCAGCAGTGGCGGATCCTACAATGAGCAGTTCTTC
NA | NA | TRBJ2-2 | TRBV5-4 | CASSGRQAPDTGELFF | TGTGCCAGCAGCGGCCGACAGGCGCCGGACACCGGGGAGCTGTTTTTT
NA | NA | TRBJ1-3 | TRBV19 | CATTPQPGNTIYF | TGTGCCACCACTCCACAGCCTGGAAACACCATATATTTT
TRBD2 | NA | TRBJ2-3 | TRBV7-2 | CASSLVVLAGADTQYF | TGTGCCAGCAGCTTAGTTGTACTAGCGGGAGCAGATACGCAGTATTTT
NA | NA | TRBJ1-5 | TRBV7-6 | CASSTNSGSNQPQHF | TGTGCCAGCAGCACCAATAGCGGAAGCAATCAGCCCCAGCATTTT
NA | NA | TRBJ2-7 | TRBV5-1 | CASSLYGSSYEQYF | TGCGCCAGCAGCTTGTACGGGAGCTCCTACGAGCAGTACTTC
NA | NA | TRBJ2-7 | TRBV30 | CAWSQAVPSYEQYF | TGTGCCTGGAGTCAAGCGGTGCCCTCCTACGAGCAGTACTTC
NA | NA | TRBJ2-2 | TRBV12-5 | CASGLGIASTGELFF | TGTGCTAGTGGTTTGGGAATAGCGAGCACCGGGGAGCTGTTTTTT
NA | NA | TRBJ1-2 | TRBV19 | CASSLLAGADGYTF | TGTGCCAGTAGTTTGCTTGCAGGCGCTGATGGCTACACCTTC
TRBD1 | NA | TRBJ1-1 | TRBV6-2/TRBV6-3 | CASSYRGQGSEAFF | TGTGCCAGCAGTTATAGGGGACAGGGGTCTGAAGCTTTCTTT
TRBD1 | NA | TRBJ1-3 | TRBV6-5 | CASWGQGSGNTIYF | TGTGCCAGCTGGGGACAGGGATCTGGAAACACCATATATTTT
NA | NA | TRBJ1-3 | TRBV7-9 | CATHREGNTIYF | TGTGCCACCCACAGGGAGGGAAACACCATATATTTT
TRBD1 | NA | TRBJ2-7 | TRBV7-9 | CASSPRQGDPYEQYF | TGTGCCAGCAGCCCCCGACAGGGGGACCCCTACGAGCAGTACTTC
NA | NA | TRBJ2-2 | TRBV7-6 | CASSSLARDNTGELFF | TGTGCCAGCAGCTCCCTGGCCAGGGATAACACCGGGGAGCTGTTTTTT
NA | NA | TRBJ1-2 | TRBV6-2/TRBV6-3 | CASSTRWANYGYTF | TGTGCCAGCAGCACCAGGTGGGCTAACTATGGCTACACCTTC
NA | NA | TRBJ1-2 | TRBV6-5 | CASSDSGDGYTF | TGTGCCAGCAGTGACTCAGGGGATGGCTACACCTTC
NA | NA | TRBJ1-2 | TRBV9 | CASSVVTGYGYTF | TGTGCCAGCAGCGTAGTCACAGGCTATGGCTACACCTTC
NA | NA | TRBJ2-5 | TRBV29-1 | CSVEGLTVQETQYF | TGCAGCGTTGAAGGGCTGACAGTCCAAGAGACCCAGTACTTC
TRBD1 | NA | TRBJ2-7 | TRBV5-6 | CASSRDRRDEQYF | TGTGCCAGCAGCCGGGACAGGAGGGACGAGCAGTACTTC
TRBD1 | NA | TRBJ1-2 | TRBV28 | CASSLYSTGGVGYTF | TGTGCCAGCAGTCTTTACTCGACAGGGGGCGTAGGCTACACCTTC
TRBD1 | once | TRBJ1-3 | TRBV5-4 | CATGTGTGNTIYF | TGTGCCACCGGGACAGGGACTGGAAACACCATATATTTT
NA | NA | TRBJ1-4 | TRBV9 | CASSVGENEKLFF | TGTGCCAGCAGCGTAGGAGAGAATGAAAAACTGTTTTTT
TRBD1 | NA | TRBJ1-4 | TRBV24-1 | CATTDPGQGAIPTSSATNEKLFF | TGTGCCACCACCGATCCGGGACAGGGGGCGATCCCAACTAGTTCTGCAACTAATGAAAAACTGTTTTTT
TRBD1 | NA | TRBJ2-2 | TRBV5-5 | CASSLVAGTGVTGELFF | TGTGCCAGCAGCTTGGTGGCCGGGACAGGGGTCACCGGGGAGCTGTTTTTT
NA | NA | TRBJ1-1 | TRBV2 | CASSGQMNTEAFF | TGTGCCAGCAGCGGACAGATGAACACTGAAGCTTTCTTT